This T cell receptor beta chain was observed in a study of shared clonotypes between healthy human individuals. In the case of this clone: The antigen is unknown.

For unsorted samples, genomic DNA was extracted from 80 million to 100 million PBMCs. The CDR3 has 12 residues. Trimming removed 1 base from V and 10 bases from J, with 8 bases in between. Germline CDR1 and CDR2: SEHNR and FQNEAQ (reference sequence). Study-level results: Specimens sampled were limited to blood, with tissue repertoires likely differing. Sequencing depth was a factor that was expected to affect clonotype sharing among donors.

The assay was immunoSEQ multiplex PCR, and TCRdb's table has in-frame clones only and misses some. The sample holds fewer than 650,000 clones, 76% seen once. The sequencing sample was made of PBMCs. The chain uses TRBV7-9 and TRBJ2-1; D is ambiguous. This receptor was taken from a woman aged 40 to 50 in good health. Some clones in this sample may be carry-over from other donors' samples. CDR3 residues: CASSLERQEQFF. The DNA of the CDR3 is TGTGCCAGCAGCTTAGAACGGCAGGAGCAGTTCTTC.